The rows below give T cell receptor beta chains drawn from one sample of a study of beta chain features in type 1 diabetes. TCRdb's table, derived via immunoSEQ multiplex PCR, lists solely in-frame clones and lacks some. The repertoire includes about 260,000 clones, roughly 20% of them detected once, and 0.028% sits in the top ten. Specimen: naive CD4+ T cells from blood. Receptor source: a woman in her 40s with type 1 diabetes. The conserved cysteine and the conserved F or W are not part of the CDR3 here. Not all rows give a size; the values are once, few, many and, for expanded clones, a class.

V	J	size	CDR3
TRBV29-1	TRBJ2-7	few	SVEIRGEQY
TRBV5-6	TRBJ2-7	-	ASSFSGQGTEQY
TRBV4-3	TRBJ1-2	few	ASSQSGGGYT
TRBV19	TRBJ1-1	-	ASSPQRYTEAF
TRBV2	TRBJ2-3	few	ASKTAADTQY
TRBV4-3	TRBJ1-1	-	ASSQPTRNTEAF
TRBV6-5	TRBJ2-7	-	ASSPGGYEQY
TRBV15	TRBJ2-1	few	ATSRDNPGGEQF
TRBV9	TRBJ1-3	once	ASSVVPGGPGNTIY
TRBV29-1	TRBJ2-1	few	SLSRGLTYNEQF
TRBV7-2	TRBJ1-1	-	ASSFLGGNTEAF
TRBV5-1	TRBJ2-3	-	ASSTGTKGDADTQY
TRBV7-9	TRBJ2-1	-	ASSFLGDNEQF
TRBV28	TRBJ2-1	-	AGSGSGPLVGEQF
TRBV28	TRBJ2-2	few	ASSSAGLAYTGELF
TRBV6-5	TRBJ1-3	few	ASRSPGTGNTIY
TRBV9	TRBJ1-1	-	ASSVMAGNTEAF
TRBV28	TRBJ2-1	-	ASSYTLNEQF
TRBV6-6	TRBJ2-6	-	ASSPPGSGANVLT
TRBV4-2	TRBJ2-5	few	ASSQVGSGVETQY
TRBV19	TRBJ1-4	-	ASHVGYGSEKLF
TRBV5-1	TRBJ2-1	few	ASSLDGGSSYNEQF
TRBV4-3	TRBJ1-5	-	ASSQDINRNSNQPQH
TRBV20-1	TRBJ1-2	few	KNERVFGYT
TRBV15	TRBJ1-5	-	ATSYGGNSNQPQH
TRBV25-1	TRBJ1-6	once	ASSALWGETPLH
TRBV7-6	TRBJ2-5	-	ASSLTLQETQY
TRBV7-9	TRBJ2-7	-	ASSKGQLGDEQY
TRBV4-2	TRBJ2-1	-	ASSPGLAVYNEQF
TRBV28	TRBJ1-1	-	ASRRLGPNTEAF
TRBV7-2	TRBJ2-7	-	ASAYGGGRLGAEQY
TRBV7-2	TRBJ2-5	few	ASSLSTGAETQY
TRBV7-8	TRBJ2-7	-	ATIPGREGYEQY
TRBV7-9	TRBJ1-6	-	ASSLEGNPGDSPLH
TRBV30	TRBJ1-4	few	AWSATDRGQDEKLF
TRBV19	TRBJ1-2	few	ASSNPRQGVSNYGYT